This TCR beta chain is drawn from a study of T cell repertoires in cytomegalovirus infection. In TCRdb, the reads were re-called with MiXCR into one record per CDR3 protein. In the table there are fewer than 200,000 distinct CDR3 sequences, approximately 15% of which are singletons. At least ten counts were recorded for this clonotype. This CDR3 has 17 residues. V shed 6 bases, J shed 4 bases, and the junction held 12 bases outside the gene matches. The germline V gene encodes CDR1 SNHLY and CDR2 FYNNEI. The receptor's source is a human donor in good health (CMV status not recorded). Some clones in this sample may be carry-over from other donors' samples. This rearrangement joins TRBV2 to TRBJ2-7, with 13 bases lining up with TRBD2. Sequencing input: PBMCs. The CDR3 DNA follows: TGTGCCAGCAGGGGTACTAGCGGGAGGGTCGGTTTGTACGAGCAGTACTTC. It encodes CASRGTSGRVGLYEQYF.